Below are 2 T cell receptor beta chains sequenced from a single sample in a study of cytomegalovirus exposure and HLA in healthy donors. The PCR made use of 60 Vbeta and 13 Jbeta primers. Sequencing was performed with immunoSEQ multiplex PCR; in TCRdb, only in-frame clones are kept and a portion is missing. The repertoire holds some 150,000 clones, around 83% seen once, with roughly 2.3% in the top ten. The sample was PBMCs. These receptors were taken from a woman aged 18-29 years in good health and CMV-seronegative.

The chain recombines TRBV5-6 with TRBJ1-5; TRBD1 is a possible D gene (5 bases). The CDR3 spans 16 residues. Germline lookup yields CDR1 SGHDT and CDR2 YYEEEE. V dropped 0 bases and J dropped 1 base, with 11 bases sitting between them. CDR3 region: CASSLAGRASNQPQHF. The DNA for the CDR3 is TGTGCCAGCAGCTTGGCCGGCAGGGCGAGCAATCAGCCCCAGCATTTT.

This clone was seen more than once but under ten times. CDR3 protein: CAISESPRNSNQPQHF. CDR3 nucleotide sequence: TGTGCCATCAGTGAGTCCCCGCGTAATAGCAATCAGCCCCAGCATTTT. This chain connects TRBV10-3 to TRBJ1-5; the D is unclear. The ends were cut back, 0 bases at V and 0 bases at J, with 9 bases in the middle. The germline V gene encodes CDR1 ENHRY and CDR2 SYGVKD. CDR3 size: 16 residues.